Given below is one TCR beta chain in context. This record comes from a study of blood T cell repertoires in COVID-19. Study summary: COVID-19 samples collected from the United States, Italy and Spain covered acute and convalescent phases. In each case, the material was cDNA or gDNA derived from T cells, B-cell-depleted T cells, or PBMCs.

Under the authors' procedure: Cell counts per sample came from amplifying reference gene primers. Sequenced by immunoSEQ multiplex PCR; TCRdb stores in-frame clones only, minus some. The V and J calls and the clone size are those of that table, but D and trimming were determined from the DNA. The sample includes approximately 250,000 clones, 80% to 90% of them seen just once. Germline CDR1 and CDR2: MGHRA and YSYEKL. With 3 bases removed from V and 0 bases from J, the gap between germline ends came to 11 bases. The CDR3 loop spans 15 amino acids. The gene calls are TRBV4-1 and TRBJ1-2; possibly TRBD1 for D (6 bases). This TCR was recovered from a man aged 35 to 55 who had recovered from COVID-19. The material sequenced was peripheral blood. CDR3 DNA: TGCGCCAGCAGCCAGCCGGGACATTCTAACTATGGCTACACCTTC. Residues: CASSQPGHSNYGYTF.